The rows below give T cell receptor beta chains drawn from one sample of a study of molecular identifiers for immune sequencing clone quantification. MiXCR, applied by TCRdb to the PCR reads, yields one record per CDR3 protein. The table includes about 65,000 distinct CDR3 sequences, around a sixth detected once. Sequenced material: naive CD8+ T cells from blood, with Jurkat cell RNA spiked in. These receptors all come from a human donor in good health. Some libraries in this study had Jurkat cell RNA spiked in. CDR3s include the opening cysteine and the closing phenylalanine or tryptophan. The D gene is left open where the match is weak. Not every row has a clone size; where given, it reads once, few, many or a size class.

>13|NA|TRBJ2-7|TRBV10-2|NA
CASSRDSPKEQYF
TGCGCCAGCAGTCGGGACTCCCCAAAGGAGCAGTACTTC
>15|TRBD2|TRBJ2-1|TRBV9|many
CASSASGNTYNEQFF
TGTGCCAGCAGCGCAAGCGGGAACACCTACAATGAGCAGTTCTTC
>13|NA|TRBJ2-2|TRBV4-1|NA
CASSPLMSGELFF
TGCGCCAGCAGCCCCCTCATGTCCGGGGAGCTGTTTTTT
>17|NA|TRBJ2-7|TRBV19|many
CASSVPAGSPDSYEQYF
TGTGCCAGTAGTGTCCCGGCAGGGTCCCCTGACTCCTACGAGCAGTACTTC
>16|NA|TRBJ2-3|TRBV6-2/TRBV6-3|many
CASSPRTGFGLGTQYF
TGTGCCAGCAGCCCACGTACAGGGTTCGGCTTGGGGACGCAGTATTTT
>14|NA|TRBJ2-7|TRBV27|many
CASSPRQKLYEQYF
TGTGCCAGCAGTCCTAGACAGAAGCTATACGAGCAGTACTTC
>15|TRBD1|TRBJ2-7|TRBV4-1|many
CASSLRGQGPYEQYF
TGCGCCAGCAGCCTCAGGGGACAGGGACCCTACGAGCAGTACTTC
>12|NA|TRBJ2-5|TRBV7-9|many
CASSRLQETQYF
TGTGCCAGCAGCCGACTTCAAGAGACCCAGTACTTC
>17|NA|TRBJ2-7|TRBV28|many
CASSLGFGGASSYEQYF
TGTGCCAGCAGTTTAGGGTTCGGCGGAGCGAGCTCCTACGAGCAGTACTTC
>17|NA|TRBJ2-2|TRBV19|many
CASSIFSGRVGTGELFF
TGTGCCAGTAGTATCTTCTCTGGCAGGGTGGGCACCGGGGAGCTGTTTTTT
>15|NA|TRBJ2-3|TRBV2|many
CASSTGLTSTDTQYF
TGTGCCAGCAGTACGGGACTGACTAGCACAGATACGCAGTATTTT
>17|NA|TRBJ2-6|TRBV10-3|many
CAISEENAGPGANVLTF
TGTGCCATCAGTGAGGAGAACGCTGGACCTGGGGCCAACGTCCTGACTTTC
>15|TRBD2|TRBJ2-3|TRBV14|many
CASRSSGRRMDTQYF
TGTGCCAGCAGGAGTAGCGGGAGAAGAATGGATACGCAGTATTTT
>15|TRBD2|TRBJ2-7|TRBV4-3|many
CASSPSFAGVYEQYF
TGCGCCAGCAGCCCCAGTTTTGCGGGAGTCTACGAGCAGTACTTC
>11|NA|TRBJ2-1|TRBV20-1|many
CSARDLGLQFF
TGCAGTGCTAGAGATTTGGGACTGCAGTTCTTC
>13|NA|TRBJ2-7|TRBV20-1|many
CSARKRSSYEQYF
TGCAGTGCTAGAAAAAGAAGCTCCTACGAGCAGTACTTC
>14|NA|TRBJ2-1|TRBV7-2|many
CASSPYPAANEQFF
TGTGCCAGCAGCCCCTACCCGGCGGCCAATGAGCAGTTCTTC
>12|NA|TRBJ2-7|TRBV7-9|medium-sized
CASSQGTYEQYF
TGTGCCAGCAGCCAGGGCACCTACGAGCAGTACTTC
>14|TRBD2|TRBJ2-1|TRBV29-1|many
CSVDVQTSGNEQFF
TGCAGCGTTGATGTTCAGACTAGCGGCAATGAGCAGTTCTTC
>14|NA|TRBJ2-3|TRBV24-1|many
CATSDPGAADTQYF
TGTGCCACCAGTGACCCCGGGGCGGCAGATACGCAGTATTTT
>17|TRBD1|TRBJ2-2|TRBV5-6|NA
CASSLEFGTVSTGELFF
TGTGCCAGCAGCCTTGAATTCGGGACAGTATCCACCGGGGAGCTGTTTTTC
>15|NA|TRBJ1-5|TRBV7-6|many
CASSRGPLGGQPQHF
TGTGCCAGCAGCCGAGGACCTCTGGGAGGTCAGCCCCAGCATTTT
>19|NA|TRBJ2-7|TRBV7-9|many
CASSSTTTGQARHSYEQYF
TGTGCCAGCAGCTCTACAACCACAGGGCAAGCGCGACACTCCTACGAGCAGTACTTC
>16|TRBD2|TRBJ2-1|TRBV11-2|many
CASSLKREVTLDEQFF
TGTGCCAGCAGCTTGAAGCGGGAGGTGACGCTCGATGAGCAGTTCTTC
>14|NA|TRBJ2-7|TRBV7-9|many
CASSLAEFSYEQYF
TGTGCCAGCAGCTTAGCGGAGTTCTCCTACGAGCAGTACTTC
>17|NA|TRBJ2-1|TRBV9|NA
CASSVTSEAPFYNEQFF
TGTGCCAGCAGCGTTACGAGCGAGGCTCCATTCTACAATGAGCAGTTCTTC
>14|TRBD1|TRBJ2-7|TRBV6-1|NA
CACSPGTEFHEQYF
TGTGCCTGCAGTCCCGGGACAGAATTCCACGAGCAGTACTTC
>14|NA|TRBJ1-1|TRBV19|many
CASTLWGGATEAFF
TGTGCCAGTACCCTATGGGGAGGGGCCACTGAAGCTTTCTTT
>16|TRBD2|TRBJ2-1|TRBV6-5|few
CASSLGLVSPYNEQFF
TGTGCCAGCAGCCTTGGACTAGTATCTCCGTACAATGAGCAGTTCTTC
>16|NA|TRBJ1-1|TRBV28|few
CASRDLGGSANTEAFF
TGTGCCAGCAGGGACTTAGGGGGGTCGGCGAACACTGAAGCTTTCTTT
>12|TRBD2|TRBJ2-3|TRBV29-1|many
CSAWEGLDTQYF
TGCAGCGCATGGGAGGGCCTCGATACGCAGTATTTT
>16|TRBD2|TRBJ2-7|TRBV20-1|few
CSAREKGRTSSYEQYF
TGCAGTGCTAGAGAGAAGGGGCGGACTAGCTCCTACGAGCAGTACTTC
>13|NA|TRBJ2-2|TRBV6-5|many
CASSYWDTGELFF
TGTGCCAGCAGTTACTGGGACACCGGGGAGCTGTTTTTT
>16|NA|TRBJ2-7|TRBV15|NA
CATSRVPGPGTYEQYF
TGTGCCACCAGCAGAGTACCGGGACCCGGAACTTACGAGCAGTACTTC
>15|TRBD2|TRBJ2-1|TRBV2|many
CASNPLAGELNEQFF
TGTGCCAGCAATCCACTAGCGGGAGAGCTCAATGAGCAGTTCTTC
>15|NA|TRBJ2-6|TRBV29-1|many
CSETGTLSGANVLTF
TGCAGCGAAACCGGGACCCTCTCTGGGGCCAACGTCCTGACTTTC
>12|NA|TRBJ2-2|TRBV6-2/TRBV6-3|many
CASSYIPGELFF
TGTGCCAGCAGTTACATCCCCGGGGAGCTGTTTTTT
>15|TRBD1|TRBJ1-3|TRBV6-5|few
CASTDGQVSGNTIYF
TGTGCCAGCACGGATGGACAGGTCTCTGGAAACACCATATATTTT
>13|NA|TRBJ1-1|TRBV27|NA
CASSFYSNTEAFF
TGTGCCAGCAGTTTTTACAGTAACACTGAAGCTTTCTTT
>16|TRBD2|TRBJ2-1|TRBV24-1|NA
CATSQGVGRAGNEQFF
TGTGCCACCTCGCAGGGAGTCGGGAGGGCCGGCAATGAGCAGTTCTTC
>16|TRBD1|TRBJ1-5|TRBV4-1|NA
CASSQVGTGHNQPQHF
TGCGCCAGCAGCCAAGTGGGGACAGGGCACAATCAGCCCCAGCATTTT
>14|NA|TRBJ2-7|TRBV6-2/TRBV6-3|many
CASSRRLAQDEQYF
TGTGCCAGCAGTCGAAGGCTGGCCCAGGACGAGCAGTACTTC
>14|TRBD1|TRBJ2-7|TRBV4-1|NA
CASSHAMDRRERYF
TGCGCCAGCAGCCATGCCATGGACAGGAGAGAGCGGTACTTC
>14|NA|TRBJ1-1|TRBV5-8|many
CASSLNRVGTEAFF
TGTGCCAGCAGCTTAAACAGGGTGGGCACTGAAGCTTTCTTT
>14|NA|TRBJ2-7|TRBV7-2|many
CASSLGSLHYEQYF
TGTGCCAGCAGCTTAGGGAGTCTCCACTACGAGCAGTACTTC
>16|TRBD1|TRBJ2-7|TRBV18|medium-sized
CASSPQDRWPGNEQYF
TGTGCCAGCTCACCACAGGACAGGTGGCCGGGCAACGAGCAGTACTTC
>18|TRBD2|TRBJ2-2|TRBV12-3/TRBV12-4|many
CASSSYTSDLAGTGELFF
TGTGCCAGCAGTTCATACACCTCTGATCTAGCGGGGACCGGGGAGCTGTTTTTT
>15|TRBD2|TRBJ2-3|TRBV27|many
CASSLGLAGADTQYF
TGTGCCAGCAGTTTGGGGCTAGCGGGAGCAGATACGCAGTATTTT
>15|TRBD2|TRBJ2-7|TRBV7-2|many
CASSLEMGLLYEQYF
TGTGCCAGCAGCTTGGAGATGGGACTACTCTACGAGCAGTACTTC
>13|NA|TRBJ2-1|TRBV28|many
CASSPPPHMEQFF
TGTGCCAGCAGTCCCCCACCACACATGGAGCAGTTCTTC